Here is one T cell receptor beta chain with its context. This clonotype was detected ten times or more. Its antigen remains undetermined. The input lacks base qualities; no much larger clone sits a single base away. Receptor amplification or capture employed PCR. The listed sequencing device is Illumina HiSeq 2500. To normalize quantification of the TCRbeta repertoire, the TCR libraries were built with molecular barcoding that relied on unique molecular identifiers. TCRdb took the public reads, trimmed them with fastp at Q25, ran MiXCR for clone calling and kept in-frame beta chains. When rows share a CDR3 protein, they turn into one entry using the most common DNA and genes. The sample records hundreds of thousands of distinct CDR3 sequences, around 11% of which are singletons. Around 2.8% of the sample rests with the top ten. The germline V gene encodes CDR1 LGHNA and CDR2 YNFKEQ. Here V drops 5 bases and J drops 5 bases, and the junction holds 7 bases not matched to any gene. Taken from cysteine to phenylalanine, the CDR3 has 15 residues. Only CDR3 DNA is held: 45 bases, read in frame from base 1.

The data derive from a study of T-cell reconstitution after alpha-beta-depleted transplantation in children (dated by TCRdb to the mid-2010s). Looking at the study overall: The study quantitatively tracked T-cell immune reconstitution after TCRalphabeta/CD19-depleted allogeneic hematopoietic cell transplantation in children using TCR repertoire profiling.

Here the sequenced sample was PBMCs from the stem cell graft donor, taken from the stem cell graft. The sequence is built from TRBV4-2 and TRBJ2-1, and TRBD1 matches 9 of the central bases. The sequence derives from a human donor who donated a stem cell graft to a child with acute lymphoblastic leukemia. The sequenced DNA is TGTGCCAGCAGCGAAACAGGGGGCGATAACAATGAGCAGTTCTTC. The encoded protein is CASSETGGDNNEQFF.